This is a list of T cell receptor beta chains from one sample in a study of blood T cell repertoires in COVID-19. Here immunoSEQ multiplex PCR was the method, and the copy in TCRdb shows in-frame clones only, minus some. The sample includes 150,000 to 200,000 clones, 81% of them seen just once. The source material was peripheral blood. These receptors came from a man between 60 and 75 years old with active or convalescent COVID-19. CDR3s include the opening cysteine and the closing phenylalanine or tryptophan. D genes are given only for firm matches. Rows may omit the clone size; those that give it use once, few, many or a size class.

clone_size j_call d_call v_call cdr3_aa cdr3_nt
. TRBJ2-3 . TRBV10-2 CASKMSSVGTDTQYF TGCGCCAGCAAGATGTCTAGCGTAGGGACAGATACGCAGTATTTT
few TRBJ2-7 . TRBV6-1 CASSEAEGYLYEQYF TGTGCCAGCAGTGAGGCCGAGGGATACCTCTACGAGCAGTACTTC
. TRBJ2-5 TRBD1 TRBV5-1 CASSRTGGLLETQYF TGCGCCAGCAGCCGGACAGGGGGCTTGTTGGAGACCCAGTACTTC
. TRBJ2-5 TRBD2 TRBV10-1 CASSESGLAGGPLQETQYF TGCGCCAGCAGTGAGTCGGGACTAGCGGGAGGCCCCCTCCAAGAGACCCAGTACTTC
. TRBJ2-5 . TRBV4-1 CASSQDPSGTAGTQYF TGCGCCAGCAGCCAAGATCCCTCCGGGACAGCGGGGACCCAGTACTTC
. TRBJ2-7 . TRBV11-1 CASSATGSWTYEQYF TGTGCCAGCAGCGCCACAGGGTCCTGGACCTACGAGCAGTACTTC
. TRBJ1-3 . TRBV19 CASSWGGLTAGNTIYF TGTGCCAGTAGTTGGGGGGGGCTGACGGCTGGAAACACCATATATTTT
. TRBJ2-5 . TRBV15 CATSRDLGGPRQETQYF TGTGCCACCAGCAGAGATCTGGGGGGACCCCGCCAAGAGACCCAGTACTTC
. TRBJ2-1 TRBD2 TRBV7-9 CASSPGTSGGNEQFF TGTGCCAGCAGTCCCGGGACTAGCGGGGGCAATGAGCAGTTCTTC
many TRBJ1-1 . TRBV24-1 CATSDDRLAEAFF TGTGCCACCAGTGATGACAGGCTCGCTGAAGCTTTCTTT
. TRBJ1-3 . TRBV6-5 CASRSSSGNTIYF TGTGCCAGCAGGTCGAGCTCTGGAAACACCATATATTTT